What follows is one TCR beta chain and its context. TCRdb's copy holds only in-frame clones and misses some; the assay was immunoSEQ multiplex PCR. The data show tens of thousands of clones, 86% seen once. These data come from a study of blood T cell repertoires in COVID-19. Study background: Collection of acute and convalescent COVID-19 samples took place in the United States, Italy and Spain.

Germline V gene sequence: CDR1 SGHNT, CDR2 YYREEE (reference sequence). This CDR3 is built from 14 residues. V was pared by 5 bases and J by 2 bases, with 5 bases of the junction left unmatched. The source is an elderly woman in a cohort sampled during active or convalescent COVID-19. The genes are TRBV5-4 and TRBJ2-5; 8 bases map to TRBD1. Sequencing was performed on peripheral blood. The CDR3 loop reads CASRAGTGQETQYF. The DNA of the CDR3 is TGTGCCAGCAGGGCCGGGACAGGTCAAGAGACCCAGTACTTC.